This T cell receptor (beta chain) was retrieved from a study of T-cell memory formation after mild COVID-19 (dated by TCRdb to about 2021). Background on the whole study: Most TCR sequence clusters were specific to one of the two donors. Longitudinal TCRalpha and TCRbeta repertoire sequencing tracked T-cell clones expanding and contracting after mild COVID-19 in two donors. Two young, previously healthy adult volunteers, one female and one male, were included in the cohort. Broader findings and caveats from the paper: Some responding clones were detected in pre-infection memory, which suggested that pre-existing cross-reactive memory T cells had joined the SARS-CoV-2 response. The study included only a couple of mild cases, and larger cohorts that include severe cases with pre-infection samples were judged to be necessary. Clones that contracted from day 15 to 85 showed balanced CD4/CD8 phenotypes, whereas a second wave of clones that expanded from day 15 to 37 leaned towards CD4+. SARS-CoV-2 specificity of the second-wave clones peaking on day 37 was not confirmed. Contracting CD4+ clones appeared mostly in the CM and EM memory subsets, whereas CD8+ clones were enriched in EMRA.

The germline V gene (reference sequence) yields LNHDA for CDR1 and SQIVND for CDR2. The germline ends are 9 bases apart after V is trimmed by 0 bases and J by 4 bases. The cysteine opens and the phenylalanine closes a CDR3 of 14 amino acids. Only CDR3 DNA remains: 42 bases, in frame from the first base. Reads for this sample came from an Illumina NovaSeq 6000. Using 5'RACE with constant-segment primers, TCRalpha and TCRbeta cDNA libraries were constructed, with sample barcodes and unique molecular identifiers added in the process. RNA was extracted from every sample with Trizol reagent. Amplification of the libraries took two PCR steps, and the second step added a second sample barcode plus Illumina TruSeq adapters. Sequencing of libraries was performed on an Illumina NovaSeq with 2 x 150 bp paired-end reads. The authors' pipeline ran thus. Demultiplexing of reads and collapsing into UMI-guided consensus sequences were performed with migec v1.2.7. Using mixcr v2.1.11, UMI consensuses were aligned to TRA and TRB V and J templates and then assembled into clonotypes. A clonotype was counted as expanded or contracted only when both edgeR and NoisET called the clonotype significant, with the noise models trained on biological replicates. For edgeR calls, the thresholds were a false discovery rate-adjusted p below 0.01 and a log2 fold-change of 1. As an exploratory analysis of dynamics, max-normalized trajectories of the 1000 most abundant clonotypes were examined by PCA with hierarchical clustering. Each responding clone was given a CD4 or CD8 phenotype based on the CD4+ and CD8+ repertoires, which had been sequenced separately. The public reads were quality trimmed at Q25 with fastp and then assembled into clones with MiXCR by TCRdb, keeping productive beta chains. Each CDR3 protein appears once, grouped with its most common genes and DNA. TCRdb assigned the V and J calls; the authors' analysis was not used. The sample data list roughly 13,000 distinct CDR3 sequences, and approximately 19% of these were observed just once. The ten largest make up around 48% of the sample.

PBMCs were isolated by Ficoll-Paque density gradient centrifugation. This clonotype was seen at least ten times. There is no known antigen for this receptor. The input lacks base qualities; no much larger clone sits a single base away. Specimen: PBMCs or a T cell subset sorted from them (not recorded which). The receptor was derived from an adult woman who had mild COVID-19 (a few samples of this study predate the infection). The sample titles of this study are shuffled in the database, so cell type and time point are left out; the donor was told from shared clones. Recombination joined TRBV19 with TRBJ1-1; TRBD1 is possibly the D segment (5 matching bases). The bases are TGTGCCAGTAGTATAGATCAAGACAGCACTGAAGCTTTCTTT. This is translated as CASSIDQDSTEAFF. This CDR3, with the reference TRBV19 and TRBJ1-1 proteins standing in past its ends, gives the full variable domain DGGITQSPKYLFRKEGQNVTLSCEQNLNHDAMYWYRQDPGQGLRLIYYSQIVNDFQKGDIAEGYSVSREKKESFPLTVTSAQKNPTAFYLCASSIDQDSTEAFFGQGTRLTVV.